The clone carrying this T cell receptor (beta chain) showed up just a few times. Its antigen is still unknown. The sample is drawn from a study of T cell responses to AZD1222 COVID-19 vaccine. General study results and limits: Clonal diversity was possibly underestimated, and the donors were mostly white British, with more females.

The table came from immunoSEQ multiplex PCR; TCRdb's copy has only in-frame clones and leaves some out. The sample has fewer than 150,000 clones; about 92% are singletons. Germline-derived CDR1 and CDR2 are KGHSH and LQKENI. V was pared by 0 bases and J by 8 bases, with 10 bases between. The CDR3 spans 13 residues. Sequenced material: peripheral blood, taken on day 0 of AZD1222 vaccination. The chain employs TRBV18 and TRBJ1-1, with a weak D call TRBD1 (5 bases). The sequence was collected from an adult in good health. CDR3 loop: CASSPPGGFEAFF. The DNA of the CDR3 is TGTGCCAGCTCACCACCCGGGGGATTCGAAGCTTTCTTT.